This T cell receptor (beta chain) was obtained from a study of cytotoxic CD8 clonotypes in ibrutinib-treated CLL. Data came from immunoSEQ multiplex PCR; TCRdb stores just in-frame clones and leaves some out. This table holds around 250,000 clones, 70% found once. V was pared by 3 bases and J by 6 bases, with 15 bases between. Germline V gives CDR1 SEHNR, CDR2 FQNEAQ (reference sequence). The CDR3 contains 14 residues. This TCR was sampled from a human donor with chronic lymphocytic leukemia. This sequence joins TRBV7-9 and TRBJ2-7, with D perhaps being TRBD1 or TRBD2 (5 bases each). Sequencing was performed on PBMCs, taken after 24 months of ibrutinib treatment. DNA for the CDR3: TGTGCCAGCAGCTTCGACGGGGTCCAGGGCGAGCAGTACTTC. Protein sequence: CASSFDGVQGEQYF.